This passage covers 2 T cell receptor beta chains from one sample sequenced in a study of T cell clonotyping in hematopoietic cell transplantation. TCRdb's copy holds only in-frame clones and misses some; the assay was immunoSEQ multiplex PCR. The sample consists of fewer than 5,000 clones, roughly 96% of them appearing once. Sequencing was performed on PBMCs, taken 100 days after allogeneic stem cell transplant. The receptors here all came from a male patient between 40 and 49 years old who had an allogeneic stem cell transplant from a related donor, so the T cells may come from the graft donor. Some clones in this sample may be carry-over from other donors' samples.

The rearrangement uses TRBV11-3 and TRBJ2-2, with TRBD2 as a possible D gene (5 bases). CDR3 length: 14 residues. Trimming stripped 8 bases from V and 5 bases from J, with 15 bases between. The germline gives CDR1 SGHNT, CDR2 YENEEA. CDR3 sequence: CASSLSPGTGELFF. The CDR3 bases are TGTGCCAGCTCACTGTCCCCGGGGACCGGGGAGCTGTTTTTT.

The J gene is TRBJ2-7, the V gene TRBV19; D is perhaps TRBD2 (6 bases). V dropped 3 bases and J dropped 0 bases, with 12 bases sitting between them. The CDR3 spans 15 residues. From germline, CDR1 is LNHDA and CDR2 SQIVND (reference sequence). In nucleotides, the CDR3 is TGTGCCAGTAGTATGACCACTAGCAGCTCCTACGAGCAGTACTTC. Its translation is CASSMTTSSSYEQYF.